The entry that follows covers one T cell receptor beta chain sequence. Its antigen remains unidentified. This specimen comes from a study of cytomegalovirus exposure and HLA in healthy donors. Study-level findings and limits: Reportedly, TCR beta sequences accurately predicted HLA-A and HLA-B alleles in most subjects. As a later analysis revealed, the rate of TCR association differed by HLA locus, with DRB1 most and HLA-C fewest.

The CDR3 is 17 residues long. From germline, CDR1 is SGHDT and CDR2 YYEEEE. The germline V and J ends were trimmed by 0 bases and 4 bases, with 17 bases remaining between them. The PCR made use of 60 Vbeta and 13 Jbeta primers. TCRdb keeps only in-frame clones here, not all; method: immunoSEQ multiplex PCR. Of 110,000 to 150,000 clones listed, 70% to 85% are singletons. The specimen was PBMCs. The source is a man in his forties or fifties in good health and CMV-seropositive. This sequence joins TRBV5-6 and TRBJ1-5; D not resolved. The CDR3 DNA reads as TGTGCCAGCAGCTTGGTTAGGTCCCAGGCGTTTAATCAGCCCCAGCATTTT. It encodes CASSLVRSQAFNQPQHF.